This TCR beta chain was captured by sequencing in a study of blood T cell repertoires in COVID-19. As for the study in general: Samples taken during acute and convalescent COVID-19 were collected in the United States, Italy and Spain. T cells, B-cell-depleted T cells, or PBMCs provided the cDNA or gDNA that served as material.

Germline V gene sequence: CDR1 SGHRS, CDR2 YFSETQ. V lost 4 bases to trimming and J lost 5 bases; unmatched junction nucleotides: 12. There are 16 residues in the CDR3. As handled by the study authors: By means of reference gene primer amplification, nucleated cell counts were estimated. Profiling relied on immunoSEQ multiplex PCR, and the TCRdb table lists in-frame clones only, not all of them. The V and J calls and clone size were taken over from that table, and D and trimming were inferred from the DNA. The sample shows some 250,000 clones, 75% to 90% of them seen only once. The chain combines TRBV5-1 with TRBJ1-2; 9 nucleotides agree with TRBD1. This receptor was obtained from a man younger than 40 who had recovered from COVID-19. The specimen sequenced was peripheral blood. The CDR3: CASSPRTGEKLYGYTF. As DNA, the CDR3 is TGCGCCAGCAGCCCAAGGACAGGGGAGAAATTGTATGGCTACACCTTC.